This TCR beta chain was captured by sequencing in a study of healthy donors' naive CD4 and CD8 T cells. Each TCR library used around 0.5 ug of total RNA and a linear amplification protocol. One entry per CDR3 protein results from TCRdb running MiXCR on the reads. The sample records about 180,000 distinct CDR3 sequences, 65% to 80% being singletons. This CDR3 spans 17 amino acids. Germline V CDR1 and CDR2: SEHNR, FQNEAQ (reference sequence). Unmatched junction bases numbered 16, after V lost 5 bases and J lost 5 bases. Source material: naive CD4+ and CD8+ T cells sorted from blood, pooled from several donors. The rearrangement joins TRBV7-9 to TRBJ2-5, with TRBD1 matching over 8 bases. This sequence originates from a pool of human donors in good health; the sample pools cells from several healthy donors. The CDR3 loop is CASSVKRTGRRGETQYF. CDR3 sequence (DNA): TGTGCCAGCAGCGTCAAACGGACAGGGAGGCGTGGGGAGACCCAGTACTTC.